This T cell receptor beta chain was captured by sequencing in a study of T cell responses to AZD1222 COVID-19 vaccine. Study observations and caveats: There were repertoire samples only from the period after the peak T cell response. The study reported that nearly half of spike-specific TCRs target unmutated variant regions. White British donors predominated, females outnumbered males, and clonal diversity was possibly underestimated. Seropositive status at baseline applied to only 6 or 7 AZD1222 recipients.

Libraries were prepared by immunoSEQ multiplex PCR; TCRdb keeps only in-frame clonotypes and omits some of them. Found here are approximately 190,000 clones, under 95% of them singletons; the top ten hold roughly 0.99%. Trimming removed 5 bases from V and 4 bases from J; junction bases left unmatched: 2. CDR3 length: 15 amino acids. Germline V gene data show CDR1 as SGHAT and CDR2 as FQNNGV. Regarding this clone: Its specificity is not known.

The chain has TRBV11-2 and TRBJ2-3; 14 bases are a match to TRBD2. Sample: peripheral blood, taken 28 days after the second AZD1222 dose. This clonotype was obtained from an adult who received the AZD1222 COVID-19 vaccine. CDR3 DNA: TGTGCCAGCAGCCGACTAGCGGGGGGGCCAGATACGCAGTATTTT. Amino acid sequence: CASSRLAGGPDTQYF.